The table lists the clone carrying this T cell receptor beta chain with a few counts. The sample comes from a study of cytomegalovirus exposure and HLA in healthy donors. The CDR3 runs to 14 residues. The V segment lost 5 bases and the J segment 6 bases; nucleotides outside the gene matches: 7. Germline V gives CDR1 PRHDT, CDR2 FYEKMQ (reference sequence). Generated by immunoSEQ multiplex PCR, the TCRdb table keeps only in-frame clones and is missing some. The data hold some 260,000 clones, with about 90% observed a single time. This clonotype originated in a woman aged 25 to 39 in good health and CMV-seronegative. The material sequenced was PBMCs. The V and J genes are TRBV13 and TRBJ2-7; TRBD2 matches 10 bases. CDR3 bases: TGTGCCAGCAGCGCCGGGACTAGCGCTAGCGAGCAGTACTTC. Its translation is CASSAGTSASEQYF.